This entry is about one T cell receptor beta chain. Its target is unknown. This table comes from immunoSEQ multiplex PCR, and its TCRdb copy is limited to in-frame clones, with some not included. The sample contains approximately 120,000 clones, 89% of which appear only once. The data originate from a study of T cell responses to AZD1222 COVID-19 vaccine. Overall study findings and caveats: No day 14 peak samples; only post-peak repertoires were characterized. Mostly white British, mostly female donors; authors suggested clonal diversity may be underestimated.

V shed 7 bases and J shed 1 base, with 7 bases lying between them. Germline V gene sequence: CDR1 SGHTA, CDR2 FQGTGA. The CDR3 runs 13 residues. The sequencing here drew on peripheral blood, taken 28 days after the second AZD1222 dose. The chain combines TRBV7-3 with TRBJ2-2; unclear D gene. This TCR came from an adult who received the AZD1222 COVID-19 vaccine. In DNA, the CDR3 is TGTGCCAGCACCCCTGGGAACACCGGGGAGCTGTTTTTT. Its protein product is CASTPGNTGELFF.